This TCR beta chain was captured in a study of blood T cell repertoires in COVID-19. J was trimmed by 5 bases and V by 8 bases; bases with no gene match: 8. The CDR3 is made up of 14 amino acids. Germline lookup yields CDR1 MNHEY and CDR2 SVGAGI. Original processing methods: Amplifying reference gene primers gave estimates of nucleated cell counts. The table came from immunoSEQ multiplex PCR; TCRdb's copy has only in-frame clones and leaves some out. The V and J calls and clone size were taken over from that table, and D and trimming were inferred from the DNA. The sample has some 300,000 clones, about 90% seen once. Exposed enrollees encountered a COVID-19 case at some point within 2 weeks before study entry.

Sequencing was carried out using PBMCs or T cells enriched from blood (not recorded which). V is TRBV6-5 and J is TRBJ2-5, with 10 bases fitting TRBD1. This TCR was sampled from a woman aged 45-60 years who had been exposed to COVID-19. The DNA of the CDR3 is TGTGCCAGCCACCCCGGGACAGGGGAGGAGACCCAGTACTTC. Its protein product is CASHPGTGEETQYF.